This T cell receptor beta chain was sequenced for a study of graft-versus-host responses after intestinal transplantation. About the research overall: Induction with anti-thymocyte globulin, then tacrolimus and steroids for about 3 years, was given to all recipients.

On this clone: Its antigen is not known.

Profiling relied on immunoSEQ multiplex PCR, and the TCRdb table lists in-frame clones only, not all of them. The sample consists of roughly 97,000 clones, more than 75% of them appearing once. CDR3 size: 19 residues. CDR1 and CDR2 from the germline V gene are SGHRS and YFSETQ. Germline trimming cut 3 bases from V and 2 bases from J; bases unmatched to any gene: 17. Study-wide points: Early post-transplant HvG declines showed an association with peak circulating GvH clone levels. In recipient marrow, GvH clones were found, and some appeared first in ileum or blood. High graft-versus-host to host-versus-graft clonal ratios were found in allografts of patients who had graft-donor T cell macrochimerism.

The chain couples TRBV5-1 to TRBJ2-7; the match to TRBD1 covers 10 bases. The TCR was taken from a human donor who received an intestinal transplant. The sequences come from unstimulated CD4+ T cells sorted from spleen or lymph node cells, collected before intestinal transplant. CDR3 DNA sequence: TGCGCCAGCAGCTCCCCCCGGGACAGGGGAAAAGTGGAGCCCTACGAGCAGTACTTC. This encodes CASSSPRDRGKVEPYEQYF.